This TCR beta chain was sequenced for a study of shared clonotypes between healthy human individuals. Study at large: Aged 18 to 49, the donors were a couple of women and a few men.

CDR1 and CDR2 from the germline V gene are LGHNA and YSLEER. The V gene end was trimmed by 4 bases and the J gene end by 15 bases; junction bases not matched to a gene: 11. The CDR3 consists of 13 residues. Produced via immunoSEQ multiplex PCR; TCRdb's table is partial and in-frame only. Here the sample spans 75,000 to 100,000 clones, roughly 50% being singletons. J is TRBJ2-1 and V is TRBV4-3; 8 bases agree with TRBD2. This clonotype was obtained from a woman between 40 and 50 years old in good health. Some clones in this sample may be carry-over from other donors' samples. Sequenced sample: PBMCs. CDR3 sequence (DNA): TGCGCCAGCAGCCTTGGCCTGGGCGGGAGGCGGTTCTTC. Amino acids: CASSLGLGGRRFF.